Shown below are 5 T cell receptor beta chains from a single sample sequenced in a study of cytomegalovirus exposure and HLA in healthy donors. Sequenced by immunoSEQ multiplex PCR; TCRdb stores in-frame clones only, minus some. The table lists 90,000 to 150,000 clones, 88% of them singletons. Sequencing was carried out using PBMCs. These receptors came from a woman between 18 and 30 years old in good health and CMV-seropositive.

V is TRBV6-1 and J is TRBJ2-6, with D possibly TRBD2 on 6 matching bases. Trimming removed 3 bases at V and 0 bases at J, with 15 bases between. Germline V gene lookup returns CDR1 MNHNS and CDR2 SASEGT. The CDR3 is 18 residues long. The CDR3 here is CASSDRLGGASGANVLTF. As DNA, the CDR3 is TGTGCCAGCAGTGACCGACTAGGAGGGGCCTCTGGGGCCAACGTCCTGACTTTC.

The gene calls are TRBV30 and TRBJ1-4; weak D call: TRBD1 (5 bases). Germline V gene data show CDR1 as GTSNPN and CDR2 as SVGIG (reference sequence). The V gene lost 4 bases and the J gene lost 7 bases, with 16 bases spanning the gap. This CDR3 is built from 14 residues. For the CDR3, the DNA is TGTGCCTGGATCGGAGCGGGGGGTGGTGAAAAACTGTTTTTT. Protein: CAWIGAGGGEKLFF.

This clone was counted a single time. V and J are TRBV7-6 and TRBJ1-1; 7 bases fit TRBD1. From germline, CDR1 is SGHVS and CDR2 FNYEAQ. This CDR3 contains 14 residues. The V segment lost 1 base and the J segment 5 bases; nucleotides outside the gene matches: 4. The CDR3 here is CASSLGQGWTEAFF. CDR3 in DNA: TGTGCCAGCAGCTTAGGACAGGGCTGGACTGAAGCTTTCTTT.

This rearrangement joins TRBV30 to TRBJ2-2; 8 bases fit TRBD1. Trimming at V came to 5 bases and at J to 0 bases, leaving 8 bases not matched to a gene. Per germline, CDR1 GTSNPN and CDR2 SVGIG (reference sequence). The CDR3 covers 16 residues. The DNA for the CDR3 is TGTGCCTGGCTACTTTGGGACAGGACGAACACCGGGGAGCTGTTTTTT. This sequence encodes CAWLLWDRTNTGELFF. Filled out from reference TRBV30 and TRBJ2-2, the complete variable domain reads SQTIHQWPATLVQPVGSPLSLECTVEGTSNPNLYWYRQAAGRGLQLLFYSVGIGQISSEVPQNLSASRPQDRQFILSSKKLLLSDSGFYLCAWLLWDRTNTGELFFGEGSRLTVL.

The CDR3: CASSFGGGATNEKLFF. CDR3 sequence (DNA): TGTGCCAGCAGCTTCGGAGGGGGCGCAACTAATGAAAAACTGTTTTTT. The chain joins TRBV11-2 to TRBJ1-4, with 7 nucleotides matching TRBD1. The CDR3 runs 16 residues. Germline trimming cut 3 bases from V and 0 bases from J; bases unmatched to any gene: 4. Germline V gives CDR1 SGHAT, CDR2 FQNNGV.